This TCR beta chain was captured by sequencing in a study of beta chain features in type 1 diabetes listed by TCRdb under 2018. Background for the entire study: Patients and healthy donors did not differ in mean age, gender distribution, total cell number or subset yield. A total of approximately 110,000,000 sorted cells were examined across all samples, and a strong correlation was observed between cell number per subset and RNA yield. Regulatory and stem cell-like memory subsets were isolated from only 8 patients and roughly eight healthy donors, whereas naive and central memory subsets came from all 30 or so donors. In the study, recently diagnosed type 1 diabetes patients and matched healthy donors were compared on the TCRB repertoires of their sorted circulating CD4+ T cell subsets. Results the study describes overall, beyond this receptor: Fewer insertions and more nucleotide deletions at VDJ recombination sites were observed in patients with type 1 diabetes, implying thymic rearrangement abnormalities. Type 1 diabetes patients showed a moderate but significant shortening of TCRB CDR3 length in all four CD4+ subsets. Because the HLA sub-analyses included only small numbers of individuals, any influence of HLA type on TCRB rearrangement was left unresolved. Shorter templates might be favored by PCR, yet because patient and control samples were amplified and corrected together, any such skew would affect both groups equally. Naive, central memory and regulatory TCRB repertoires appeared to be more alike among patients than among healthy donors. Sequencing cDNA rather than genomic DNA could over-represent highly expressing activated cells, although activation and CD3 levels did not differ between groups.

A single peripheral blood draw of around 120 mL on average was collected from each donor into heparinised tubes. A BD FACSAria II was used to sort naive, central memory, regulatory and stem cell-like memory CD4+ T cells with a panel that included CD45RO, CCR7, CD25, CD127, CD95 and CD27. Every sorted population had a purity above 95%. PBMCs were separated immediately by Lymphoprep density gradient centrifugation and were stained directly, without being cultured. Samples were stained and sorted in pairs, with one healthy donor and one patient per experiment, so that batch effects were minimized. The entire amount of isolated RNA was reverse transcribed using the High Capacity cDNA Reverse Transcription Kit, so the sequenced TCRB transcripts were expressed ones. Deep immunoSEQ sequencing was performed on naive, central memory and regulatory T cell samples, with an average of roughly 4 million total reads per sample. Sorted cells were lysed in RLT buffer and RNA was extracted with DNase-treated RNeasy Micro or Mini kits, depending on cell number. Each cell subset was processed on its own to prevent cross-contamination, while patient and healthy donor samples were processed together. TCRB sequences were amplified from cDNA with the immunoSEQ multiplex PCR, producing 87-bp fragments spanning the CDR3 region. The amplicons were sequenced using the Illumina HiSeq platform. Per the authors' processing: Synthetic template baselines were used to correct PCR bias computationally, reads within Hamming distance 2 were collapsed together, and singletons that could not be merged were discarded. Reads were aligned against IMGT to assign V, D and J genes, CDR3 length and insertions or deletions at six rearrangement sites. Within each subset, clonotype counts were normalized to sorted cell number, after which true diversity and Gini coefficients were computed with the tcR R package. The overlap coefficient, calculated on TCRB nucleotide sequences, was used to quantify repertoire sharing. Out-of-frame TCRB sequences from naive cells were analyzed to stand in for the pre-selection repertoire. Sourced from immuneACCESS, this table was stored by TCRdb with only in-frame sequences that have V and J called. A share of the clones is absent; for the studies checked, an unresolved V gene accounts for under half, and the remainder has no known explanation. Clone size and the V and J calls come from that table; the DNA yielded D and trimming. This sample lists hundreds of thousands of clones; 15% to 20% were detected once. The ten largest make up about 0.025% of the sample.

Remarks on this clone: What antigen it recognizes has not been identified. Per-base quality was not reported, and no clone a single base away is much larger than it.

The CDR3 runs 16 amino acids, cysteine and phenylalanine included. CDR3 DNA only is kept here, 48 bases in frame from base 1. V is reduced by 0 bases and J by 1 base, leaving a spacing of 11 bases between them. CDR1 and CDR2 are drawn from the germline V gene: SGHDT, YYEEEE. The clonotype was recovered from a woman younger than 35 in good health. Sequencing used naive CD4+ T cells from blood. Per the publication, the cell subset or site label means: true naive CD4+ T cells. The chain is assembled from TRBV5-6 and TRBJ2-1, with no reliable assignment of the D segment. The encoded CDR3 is CASSLVVAASYNEQFF. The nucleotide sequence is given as TGTGCCAGCAGCTTGGTGGTTGCGGCTTCCTACAATGAGCAGTTCTTC.